This entry concerns a single TCR beta chain. The entry originates in a study of lymphopenia after photon versus proton radiotherapy. Repertoires were generated with immunoSEQ multiplex PCR, while TCRdb's copy carries only in-frame clones and drops some. The data contain roughly 57,000 clones, around 88% of them singletons. Sequenced here: peripheral blood, sampled from a patient treated with photon-based radiotherapy. This sequence was found in a man aged 45 to 65 with gastric cancer.

The CDR3 here is CASSLAGRGTEAFF. The CDR3 DNA follows: TGCGCCAGCAGCTTGGCTGGCAGGGGAACTGAAGCTTTCTTT. This chain links TRBV5-1 with TRBJ1-1; a possible D gene is TRBD1 (6 bases). V was clipped by 0 bases and J by 5 bases, with 11 bases between them. The CDR3 is 14 residues long. Germline-derived CDR1 and CDR2 are SGHRS and YFSETQ.